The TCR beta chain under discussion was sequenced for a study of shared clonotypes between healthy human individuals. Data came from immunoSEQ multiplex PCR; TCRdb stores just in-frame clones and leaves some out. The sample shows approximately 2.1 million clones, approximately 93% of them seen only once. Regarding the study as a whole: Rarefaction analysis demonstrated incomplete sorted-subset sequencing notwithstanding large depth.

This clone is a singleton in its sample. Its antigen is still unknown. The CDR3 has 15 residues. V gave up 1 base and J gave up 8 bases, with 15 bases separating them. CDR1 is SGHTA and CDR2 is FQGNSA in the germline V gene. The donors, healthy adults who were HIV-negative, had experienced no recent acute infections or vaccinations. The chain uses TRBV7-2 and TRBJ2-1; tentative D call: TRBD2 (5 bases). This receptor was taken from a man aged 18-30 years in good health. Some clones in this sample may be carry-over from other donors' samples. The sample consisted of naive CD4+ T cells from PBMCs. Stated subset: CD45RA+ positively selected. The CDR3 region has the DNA TGTGCCAGCAGCTTAGTTGCGGGTCTTCGTGATGAGCAGTTCTTC. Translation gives CASSLVAGLRDEQFF.